The rows below give T cell receptor beta chains drawn from one sample of a study of post-analysis software for immune sequencing data. TCRdb passed the PCR reads through MiXCR, listing each CDR3 protein once. Of about 540,000 distinct CDR3 sequences listed, 34% were seen once; the top ten hold around 5.9%. The sample was blood. The receptor source for this set is a girl between 2 and 17 years old with multiple sclerosis. Both conserved end residues are part of each CDR3. D genes are given only for firm matches. For some rows the clone size is stated as once, few or many, or as a class when expanded; others skip it.

V gene: TRBV5-1; J gene: TRBJ2-5; clone size: few; D gene: TRBD2; CDR3 protein: CASSLGAGTSPHETQYF; CDR3 DNA: TGCGCCAGCAGCTTGGGAGCCGGGACTAGCCCTCACGAGACCCAGTACTTC
V gene: TRBV20-1; J gene: TRBJ1-1; clone size: .; D gene: .; CDR3 protein: CSASNSVFF; CDR3 DNA: TGCAGTGCTAGTAACAGCGTTTTCTTT
V gene: TRBV7-8; J gene: TRBJ1-2; clone size: .; D gene: TRBD1; CDR3 protein: CASSLARTGLSGYTF; CDR3 DNA: TGTGCCAGCAGCTTAGCGAGGACAGGGCTGAGTGGCTACACCTTC
V gene: TRBV20-1; J gene: TRBJ1-1; clone size: .; D gene: .; CDR3 protein: CSARESKGTEAFF; CDR3 DNA: TGCAGTGCTAGAGAGTCTAAGGGCACTGAAGCTTTCTTT
V gene: TRBV15; J gene: TRBJ1-2; clone size: few; D gene: .; CDR3 protein: CATSERPLTAYGYTF; CDR3 DNA: TGTGCCACCAGCGAGCGTCCGCTCACCGCCTATGGCTACACCTTC
V gene: TRBV28; J gene: TRBJ2-2; clone size: .; D gene: .; CDR3 protein: CAGSSGNTGELFF; CDR3 DNA: TGTGCCGGCAGTTCCGGGAACACCGGGGAGCTGTTTTTT
V gene: TRBV29-1; J gene: TRBJ1-2; clone size: many; D gene: .; CDR3 protein: CSVRLGNYGYTF; CDR3 DNA: TGCAGCGTTCGGCTGGGCAACTATGGCTACACCTTC
V gene: TRBV4-2; J gene: TRBJ2-7; clone size: .; D gene: .; CDR3 protein: CASSQDLAGQYEQYF; CDR3 DNA: TGTGCCAGCAGCCAAGATCTGGCGGGCCAGTACGAGCAGTACTTC
V gene: TRBV20-1; J gene: TRBJ2-1; clone size: few; D gene: TRBD2; CDR3 protein: CSARDSGVQAGGLYEQFF; CDR3 DNA: TGCAGTGCTAGAGATTCCGGGGTCCAGGCGGGGGGGCTATATGAGCAGTTCTTC
V gene: TRBV7-9; J gene: TRBJ1-6; clone size: once; D gene: .; CDR3 protein: CASSFEYRVVDSPLHF; CDR3 DNA: TGTGCCAGCAGCTTTGAATACAGGGTTGTGGATTCACCCCTCCACTTT
V gene: TRBV11-2; J gene: TRBJ1-1; clone size: .; D gene: .; CDR3 protein: CASSLDARAFAEAFF; CDR3 DNA: TGTGCCAGCAGCTTGGACGCCAGGGCTTTTGCTGAAGCTTTCTTT
V gene: TRBV4-1; J gene: TRBJ2-6; clone size: many; D gene: TRBD1; CDR3 protein: CASSQEGTGLISGANVLTF; CDR3 DNA: TGCGCCAGCAGCCAAGAAGGGACAGGATTGATTTCTGGGGCCAACGTCCTGACTTTC
V gene: TRBV10-3; J gene: TRBJ2-1; clone size: .; D gene: .; CDR3 protein: CARSGIEYNEQFF; CDR3 DNA: TGTGCCAGGTCAGGCATCGAATACAATGAGCAGTTCTTC
V gene: TRBV4-1; J gene: TRBJ1-2; clone size: once; D gene: .; CDR3 protein: CASSQDTDRGMGYTF; CDR3 DNA: TGCGCCAGCAGCCAAGATACGGACAGAGGGATGGGCTACACCTTC
V gene: TRBV3-1; J gene: TRBJ1-2; clone size: few; D gene: .; CDR3 protein: CASSHEVKVDGYTF; CDR3 DNA: TGTGCCAGCAGCCACGAGGTCAAGGTCGATGGCTACACCTTC
V gene: TRBV2; J gene: TRBJ1-2; clone size: .; D gene: .; CDR3 protein: CASGEGGYYGYTF; CDR3 DNA: TGTGCCAGCGGCGAAGGGGGATACTATGGCTACACCTTC
V gene: TRBV3-1; J gene: TRBJ1-5; clone size: .; D gene: TRBD1; CDR3 protein: CASSHWDRGGNQPQHF; CDR3 DNA: TGTGCCAGCAGCCACTGGGACAGGGGGGGCAATCAGCCCCAGCATTTT
V gene: TRBV5-6; J gene: TRBJ2-1; clone size: .; D gene: TRBD2; CDR3 protein: CASSPETSGGAHEQFF; CDR3 DNA: TGTGCCAGCAGTCCCGAGACTAGCGGGGGGGCGCATGAGCAGTTCTTC
V gene: TRBV29-1; J gene: TRBJ2-7; clone size: few; D gene: .; CDR3 protein: CSVSGLGRGKAYEQYF; CDR3 DNA: TGCAGCGTTTCGGGGTTAGGTCGAGGAAAAGCCTACGAGCAGTACTTC
V gene: TRBV20-1; J gene: TRBJ2-5; clone size: .; D gene: TRBD2; CDR3 protein: CSARGASGLVTQETQYF; CDR3 DNA: TGCAGTGCTAGAGGCGCTTCTGGACTAGTCACCCAAGAGACCCAGTACTTC
V gene: TRBV5-5; J gene: TRBJ2-7; clone size: .; D gene: .; CDR3 protein: CASSWGLASYEQYF; CDR3 DNA: TGTGCCAGCAGCTGGGGGTTGGCCTCCTACGAGCAGTACTTC
V gene: TRBV7-8; J gene: TRBJ2-3; clone size: .; D gene: .; CDR3 protein: CASSLVWRKKSISTQYF; CDR3 DNA: TGTGCCAGCAGCTTAGTTTGGAGAAAGAAGAGTATAAGTACGCAGTATTTT